This T cell receptor (beta chain) was sequenced in a study of blood T cell repertoires in COVID-19. Study details: The United States, Italy and Spain supplied acute and convalescent COVID-19 samples. T cells, B-cell-depleted T cells, or PBMCs provided the cDNA or gDNA that served as material.

V dropped 1 base and J dropped 7 bases, with 13 bases sitting between them. From germline, CDR1 is SGHDN and CDR2 FVKESK. The CDR3 is 14 amino acids. Authors' data handling: Using reference gene primer amplification, nucleated cell counts were estimated. The table came from immunoSEQ multiplex PCR; TCRdb's copy has only in-frame clones and leaves some out. V, J and clone size derive from that table, while D and trimming were established from the DNA sequence. The table includes roughly 250,000 clones, around 90% detected once. V gene TRBV14 combines with J gene TRBJ1-2; D is unclear. The sample comprised peripheral blood. The sequence derives from a man in his sixties who had recovered from COVID-19. The CDR3 is CASSQGLKAAGYTF. The CDR3 bases are TGTGCCAGCAGCCAAGGTCTTAAGGCGGCTGGCTACACCTTC. The full variable domain, rest sourced from reference TRBV14 and TRBJ1-2, is EAGVTQFPSHSVIEKGQTVTLRCDPISGHDNLYWYRRVMGKEIKFLLHFVKESKQDESGMPNNRFLAERTGGTYSTLKVQPAELEDSGVYFCASSQGLKAAGYTFGSGTRLTVV.